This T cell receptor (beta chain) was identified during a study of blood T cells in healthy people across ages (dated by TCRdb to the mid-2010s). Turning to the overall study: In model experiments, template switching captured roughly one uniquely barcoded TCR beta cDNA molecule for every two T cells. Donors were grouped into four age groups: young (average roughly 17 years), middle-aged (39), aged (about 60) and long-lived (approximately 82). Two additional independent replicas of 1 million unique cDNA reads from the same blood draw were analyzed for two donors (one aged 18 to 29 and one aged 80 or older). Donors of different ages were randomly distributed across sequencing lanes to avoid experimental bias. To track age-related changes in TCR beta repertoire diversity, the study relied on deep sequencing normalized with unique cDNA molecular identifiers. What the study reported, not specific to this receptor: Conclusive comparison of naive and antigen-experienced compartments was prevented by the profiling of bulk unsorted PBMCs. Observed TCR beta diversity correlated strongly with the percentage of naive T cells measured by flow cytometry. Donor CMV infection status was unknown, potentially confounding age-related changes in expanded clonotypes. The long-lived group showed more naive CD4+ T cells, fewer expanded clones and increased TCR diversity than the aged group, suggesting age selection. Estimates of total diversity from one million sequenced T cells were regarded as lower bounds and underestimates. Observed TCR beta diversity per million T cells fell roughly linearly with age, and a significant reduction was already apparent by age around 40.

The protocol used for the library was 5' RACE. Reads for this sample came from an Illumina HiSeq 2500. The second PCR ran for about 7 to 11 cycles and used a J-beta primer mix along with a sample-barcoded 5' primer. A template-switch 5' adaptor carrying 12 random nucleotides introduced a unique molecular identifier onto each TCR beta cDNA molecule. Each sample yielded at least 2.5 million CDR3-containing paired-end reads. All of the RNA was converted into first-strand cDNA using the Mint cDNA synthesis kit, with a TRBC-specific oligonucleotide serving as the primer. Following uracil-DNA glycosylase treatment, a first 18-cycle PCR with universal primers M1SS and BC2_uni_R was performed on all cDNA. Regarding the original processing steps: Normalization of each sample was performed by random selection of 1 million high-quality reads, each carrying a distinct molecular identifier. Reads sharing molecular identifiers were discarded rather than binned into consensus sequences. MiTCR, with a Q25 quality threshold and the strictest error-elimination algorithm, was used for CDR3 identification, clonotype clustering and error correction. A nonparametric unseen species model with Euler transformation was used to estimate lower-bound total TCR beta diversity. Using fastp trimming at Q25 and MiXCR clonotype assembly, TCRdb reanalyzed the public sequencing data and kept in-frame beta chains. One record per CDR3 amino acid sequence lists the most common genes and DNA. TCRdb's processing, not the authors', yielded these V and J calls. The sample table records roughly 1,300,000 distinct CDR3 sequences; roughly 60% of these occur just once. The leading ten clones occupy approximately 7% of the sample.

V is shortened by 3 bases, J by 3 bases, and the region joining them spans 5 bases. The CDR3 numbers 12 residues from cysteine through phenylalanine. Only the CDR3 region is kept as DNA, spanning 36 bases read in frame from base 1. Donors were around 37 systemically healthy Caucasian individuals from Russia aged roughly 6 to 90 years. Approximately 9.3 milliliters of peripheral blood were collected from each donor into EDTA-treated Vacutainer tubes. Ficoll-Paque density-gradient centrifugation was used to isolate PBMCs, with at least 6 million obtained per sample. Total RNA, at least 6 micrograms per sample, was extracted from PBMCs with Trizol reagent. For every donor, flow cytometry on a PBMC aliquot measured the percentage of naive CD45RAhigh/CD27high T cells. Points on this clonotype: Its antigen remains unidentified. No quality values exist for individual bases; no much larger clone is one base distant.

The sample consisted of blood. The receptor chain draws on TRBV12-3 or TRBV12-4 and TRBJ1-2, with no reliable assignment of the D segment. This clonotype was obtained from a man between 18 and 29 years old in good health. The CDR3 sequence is CASSFLHYGYTF. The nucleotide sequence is TGTGCCAGCAGTTTTCTCCACTATGGCTACACCTTC.